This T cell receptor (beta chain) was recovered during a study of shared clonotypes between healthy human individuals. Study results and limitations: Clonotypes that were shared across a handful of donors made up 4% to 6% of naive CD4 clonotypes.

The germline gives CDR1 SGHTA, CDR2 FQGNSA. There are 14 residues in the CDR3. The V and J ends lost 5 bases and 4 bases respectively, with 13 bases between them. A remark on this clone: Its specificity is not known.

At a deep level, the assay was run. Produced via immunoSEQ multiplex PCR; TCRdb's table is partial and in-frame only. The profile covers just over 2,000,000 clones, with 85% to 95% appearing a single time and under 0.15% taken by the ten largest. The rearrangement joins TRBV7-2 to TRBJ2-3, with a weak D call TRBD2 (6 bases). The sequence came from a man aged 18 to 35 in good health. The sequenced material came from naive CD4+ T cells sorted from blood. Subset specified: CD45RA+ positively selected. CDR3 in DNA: TGTGCCAGCAGCCGTAGCGGCACCGCAGATACGCAGTATTTT. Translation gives CASSRSGTADTQYF.